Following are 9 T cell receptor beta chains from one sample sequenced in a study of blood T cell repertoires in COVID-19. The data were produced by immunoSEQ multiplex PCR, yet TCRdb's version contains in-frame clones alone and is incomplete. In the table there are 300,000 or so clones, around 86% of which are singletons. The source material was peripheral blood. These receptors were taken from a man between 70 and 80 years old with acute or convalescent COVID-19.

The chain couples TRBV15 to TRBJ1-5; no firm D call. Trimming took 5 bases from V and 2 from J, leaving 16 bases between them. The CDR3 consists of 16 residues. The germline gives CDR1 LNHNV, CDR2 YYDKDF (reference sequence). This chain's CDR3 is CATSGEWRARNQPQHF. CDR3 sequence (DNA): TGTGCCACCAGCGGGGAGTGGAGGGCCCGCAATCAGCCCCAGCATTTT.

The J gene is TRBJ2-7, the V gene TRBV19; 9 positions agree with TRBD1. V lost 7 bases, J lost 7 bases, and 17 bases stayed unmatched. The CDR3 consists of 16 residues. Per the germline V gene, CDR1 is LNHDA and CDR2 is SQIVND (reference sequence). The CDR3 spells CASKKRAGTGTLEQYF. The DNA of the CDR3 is TGTGCCAGTAAGAAGAGAGCAGGGACAGGGACGCTGGAGCAGTACTTC.

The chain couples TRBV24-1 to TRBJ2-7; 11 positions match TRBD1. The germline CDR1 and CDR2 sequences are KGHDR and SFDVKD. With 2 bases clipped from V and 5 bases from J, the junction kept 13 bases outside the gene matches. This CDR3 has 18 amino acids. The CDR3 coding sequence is TGTGCCACCAGTGATTCATTTTTTCGGACAGGGGGCCCAGACGAGCAGTACTTC. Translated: CATSDSFFRTGGPDEQYF.

CDR3 nucleotide sequence: TGCGCCAGCAGCACAGGGGTGATGGGGGAAAAACTGTTTTTT. Translating gives CASSTGVMGEKLFF. The chain recombines TRBV5-1 with TRBJ1-4; 7 bases map to TRBD1. Germline V gene sequence: CDR1 SGHRS, CDR2 YFSETQ. Losses at the gene ends were 4 bases for V and 8 bases for J; bases not matched to a gene: 8. The CDR3 has 14 amino acids.

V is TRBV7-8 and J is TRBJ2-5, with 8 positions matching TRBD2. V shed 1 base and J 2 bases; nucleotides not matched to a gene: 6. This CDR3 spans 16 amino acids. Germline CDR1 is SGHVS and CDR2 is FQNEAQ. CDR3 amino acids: CASSLDVPGGQETQYF. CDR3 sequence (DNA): TGTGCCAGCAGCTTAGATGTCCCGGGAGGGCAAGAGACCCAGTACTTC.

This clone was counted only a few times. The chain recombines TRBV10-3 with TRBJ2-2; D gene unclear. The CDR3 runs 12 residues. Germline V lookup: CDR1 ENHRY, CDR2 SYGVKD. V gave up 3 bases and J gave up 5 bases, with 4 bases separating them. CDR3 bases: TGTGCCATCAGTGACGGTACCGGGGAGCTGTTTTTT. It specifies CAISDGTGELFF.

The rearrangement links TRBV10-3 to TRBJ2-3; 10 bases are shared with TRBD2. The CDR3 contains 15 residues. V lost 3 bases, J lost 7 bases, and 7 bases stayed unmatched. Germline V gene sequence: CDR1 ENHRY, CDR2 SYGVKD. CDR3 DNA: TGTGCCATCAGTGAACCTAGCGGGGGTGAAAATACGCAGTATTTT. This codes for CAISEPSGGENTQYF.

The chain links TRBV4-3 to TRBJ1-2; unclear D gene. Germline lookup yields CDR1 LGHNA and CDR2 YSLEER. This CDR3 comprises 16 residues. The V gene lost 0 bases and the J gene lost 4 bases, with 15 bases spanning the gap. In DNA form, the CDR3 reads TGCGCCAGCAGCCAAGATCGGGTCGGCAACTCCTATGGCTACACCTTC. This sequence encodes CASSQDRVGNSYGYTF.

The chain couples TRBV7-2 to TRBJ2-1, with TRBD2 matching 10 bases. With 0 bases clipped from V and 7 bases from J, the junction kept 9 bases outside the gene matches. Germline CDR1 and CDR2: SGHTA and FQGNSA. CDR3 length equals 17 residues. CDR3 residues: CASSLAPSGRQENEQFF. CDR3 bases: TGTGCCAGCAGCTTAGCGCCTAGCGGGAGACAGGAGAATGAGCAGTTCTTC.